Listed here is a single T cell receptor (beta chain). The target antigen is unknown. These data belong to a study of T cell repertoires in cytomegalovirus infection. Background on the study: CMV infection together with matching HLA type was indicated by public TCR beta signatures.

This CDR3 has 13 residues. Germline lookup yields CDR1 MNHEY and CDR2 SMNVEV (reference sequence). Trimming took 2 bases from V and 10 from J; bases not matched to a gene: 5. General study results and limits: HLA-C-restricted CMV clonotypes gave the most frequent clonotype in two of eight donors.

TCRdb called the reads again in MiXCR, with one record for every CDR3 protein. The table includes hundreds of thousands of distinct CDR3 sequences, around a third detected once. This sequence joins TRBV27 and TRBJ2-1; TRBD2 matches 7 bases. The clonotype was recovered from a human donor in good health (CMV status not recorded). Some clones in this sample may be carry-over from other donors' samples. The sequencing here drew on cultured PBMCs, taken from culture after CMV antigen stimulation. CDR3 bases: TGTGCCAGCAGTTTAAGACTAGCCCGAGAGCAGTTCTTC. Its protein is CASSLRLAREQFF.